The next 28 T cell receptor beta chains were all read from a single sample in a study of shared clonotypes between healthy human individuals. Libraries were prepared by immunoSEQ multiplex PCR; TCRdb keeps only in-frame clonotypes and omits some of them. The repertoire consists of millions of clones, with approximately 94% occurring once and the leading ten covering roughly 0.13%. The specimen was naive CD4+ T cells sorted from blood. Sample subset: CD45RA+ positively selected. The receptors were gathered from a man between 18 and 35 years old in good health.

This chain uses TRBV19 with TRBJ2-7; 7 positions match TRBD1. There are 16 residues in the CDR3. Germline V gene sequence: CDR1 LNHDA, CDR2 SQIVND (reference sequence). V was pared by 3 bases and J by 1 base, with 9 bases of the junction left unmatched. CDR3 in amino acids: CASSIPQGRRSYEQYF. The CDR3 region has the DNA TGTGCCAGTAGTATCCCACAGGGGCGCAGGTCCTACGAGCAGTACTTC.

As regards this clone: Within the sample, other DNA sequences also encode this same CDR3. This chain uses TRBV5-1 with TRBJ1-4; 11 bases match TRBD1. This CDR3 is built from 16 residues. Germline assignment: CDR1 SGHRS and CDR2 YFSETQ. V shed 1 base and J 2 bases; nucleotides not matched to a gene: 1. The CDR3 spells CASSLWTGGTNEKLFF. CDR3 in DNA: TGCGCCAGCAGCTTGTGGACAGGGGGCACTAATGAAAAACTGTTTTTT.

The gene calls are TRBV10-3 and TRBJ2-3, with 10 bases that match TRBD2. CDR1 ENHRY and CDR2 SYGVKD come from the germline V gene. Trimming removed 4 bases from V and 1 base from J; junction bases left unmatched: 11. This CDR3 is 18 amino acids long. The DNA of the CDR3 is TGTGCCATCAGTGGAGTGGGACTAGCGAGCGGGGGCACAGATACGCAGTATTTT. Its translation: CAISGVGLASGGTDTQYF.

The sample holds one count of this clone. The rearrangement joins TRBV19 to TRBJ1-1; 7 positions match TRBD1. The ends lost 0 bases at V and 1 base at J; junction bases unmatched: 2. Germline V lookup: CDR1 LNHDA, CDR2 SQIVND (reference sequence). CDR3 size: 15 residues. The CDR3 reads CASSIEGQSNTEAFF. CDR3 bases: TGTGCCAGTAGTATAGAGGGACAGTCGAACACTGAAGCTTTCTTT.

The V call is TRBV6-6, the J call TRBJ2-2, with D tentatively TRBD1 or TRBD2 (6 bases each). Trimming pared 2 bases from V and 4 bases from J, leaving 14 bases between. Germline V gene lookup returns CDR1 MNHNY and CDR2 SVGAGI (reference sequence). The CDR3 is 16 residues long. CDR3 residues: CASSYPRQEGTGELFF. Here the CDR3 DNA reads TGTGCCAGCAGTTACCCCAGACAGGAGGGCACCGGGGAGCTGTTTTTT.

The chain recombines TRBV9 with TRBJ1-2; 10 bases agree with TRBD1. Losses at the gene ends were 4 bases for V and 3 bases for J; bases not matched to a gene: 12. This CDR3 has 17 residues. From germline, CDR1 is SGDLS and CDR2 YYNGEE. The CDR3 sequence is CASSQRQGASMDYGYTF. In DNA, the CDR3 is TGTGCCAGCAGCCAAAGACAGGGGGCAAGTATGGACTATGGCTACACCTTC.

The chain carries TRBV30 and TRBJ1-5; 9 nucleotides align to TRBD1. Germline CDR1 GTSNPN, CDR2 SVGIG (reference sequence). With 3 bases clipped from V and 0 bases from J, the junction kept 9 bases outside the gene matches. There are 17 residues in the CDR3. CDR3 coding DNA: TGTGCCTGGAGCTCCGACAGGGGGAGTTATAGCAATCAGCCCCAGCATTTT. Translating it yields CAWSSDRGSYSNQPQHF.

V usage is TRBV7-2 and J usage is TRBJ2-3; the D gene is possibly TRBD2 (6 bases). CDR3 size: 15 residues. Germline V gene data show CDR1 as SGHTA and CDR2 as FQGNSA. Trimming removed 1 base at V and 5 bases at J, with 13 bases between. CDR3 bases: TGTGCCAGCAGCTTAGACGGGAGTTTCGGAGATACGCAGTATTTT. Protein product: CASSLDGSFGDTQYF. Together with reference TRBV7-2 and TRBJ2-3, the CDR3 gives the full variable domain: GAGVSQSPSNKVTEKGKDVELRCDPISGHTALYWYRQSLGQGLEFLIYFQGNSAPDKSGLPSDRFSAERTGGSVSTLTIQRTQQEDSAVYLCASSLDGSFGDTQYFGPGTRLTVL.

The genes are TRBV19 and TRBJ2-7; TRBD1 aligns across 10 bases. This CDR3 spans 13 amino acids. The V gene end was trimmed by 5 bases and the J gene end by 6 bases; junction bases not matched to a gene: 4. Germline-derived CDR1 and CDR2 are LNHDA and SQIVND (reference sequence). CDR3 sequence reads: CASSSGTGAEQYF. In DNA, the CDR3 is TGTGCCAGTAGTTCCGGGACAGGGGCCGAGCAGTACTTC.

As regards this clone: The sample holds other DNA sequences that translate to the same CDR3. The gene calls are TRBV2 and TRBJ1-3, with a possible D match to TRBD1 (5 bases). V lost 3 bases to trimming and J lost 4 bases, with 13 bases between them. CDR1 is SNHLY and CDR2 is FYNNEI in the germline V gene. This CDR3 is built from 15 residues. The CDR3 loop reads CASSEEGARGNTIYF. The CDR3 DNA sequence: TGTGCCAGCAGTGAGGAAGGGGCTCGGGGAAACACCATATATTTT.

The chain employs TRBV29-1 and TRBJ1-2; D is possibly TRBD1 (6 bases). Germline CDR1 reads SQVTM; CDR2 reads ANQGSEA. Trimming took 2 bases from V and 6 from J, leaving 16 bases between them. The CDR3 runs 14 residues. The CDR3 spells CSVEPRPGVHGYTF. The DNA for the CDR3 is TGCAGCGTTGAACCCAGGCCAGGGGTTCATGGCTACACCTTC.

The genes are TRBV7-8 and TRBJ2-7; no firm D call. Trimming removed 1 base at V and 2 bases at J, with 12 bases between. This CDR3 region has 15 residues. The germline V gene has CDR1 SGHVS and CDR2 FQNEAQ. The CDR3 spells CASSLVDAGPYEQYF. The CDR3 DNA reads as TGTGCCAGCAGCTTAGTGGACGCCGGACCCTACGAGCAGTACTTC.

The chain couples TRBV4-3 to TRBJ2-1; a possible D gene is TRBD1 (6 bases). Germline values: CDR1 LGHNA, CDR2 YSLEER. Trimming stripped 1 base from V and 8 bases from J, with 15 bases between. The CDR3 loop spans 15 amino acids. CDR3 nucleotide sequence: TGCGCCAGCAGCCAAGCTCCCAGGGGTATTGATGAGCAGTTCTTC. This translates into CASSQAPRGIDEQFF.

CDR3 in DNA: TGTGCCAGCAGCTCTTTGGCGGCCGGTGAAAAACTGTTTTTT. Its translation: CASSSLAAGEKLFF. The chain recombines TRBV7-9 with TRBJ1-4; no clear D gene. The CDR3 length is 14 residues. Germline V gene sequence: CDR1 SEHNR, CDR2 FQNEAQ (reference sequence). V was cut by 4 bases and J by 7 bases, with 13 bases left in between.

The rearrangement links TRBV6-5 to TRBJ1-2; 8 nucleotides align to TRBD1. Germline V lookup: CDR1 MNHEY, CDR2 SVGAGI. CDR3 length equals 11 residues. Trimming cost V 8 bases and J 8 bases; bases outside gene matches: 4. Here the CDR3 reads CASRQGTGYTF. The CDR3 DNA reads as TGTGCCAGCCGACAGGGGACCGGCTACACCTTC.

This sequence joins TRBV11-2 and TRBJ1-1, with D possibly being TRBD1 (5 bases). The CDR3 extends over 15 amino acids. The ends were cut back, 7 bases at V and 4 bases at J, with 19 bases in the middle. The V gene's germline CDR1 is SGHAT and CDR2 FQNNGV. CDR3 sequence reads: CASTYYGTPGTEAFF. In nucleotides, the CDR3 is TGTGCCAGCACCTACTACGGGACCCCTGGCACTGAAGCTTTCTTT.

CDR3 loop: CASSPRTSLSTDTQYF. Here the CDR3 DNA reads TGCGCCAGCAGCCCGCGGACTAGCCTAAGCACAGATACGCAGTATTTT. The rearrangement joins TRBV5-1 to TRBJ2-3; the match to TRBD2 covers 8 bases. Germline assignment: CDR1 SGHRS and CDR2 YFSETQ. V was pared by 4 bases and J by 0 bases, with 7 bases of the junction left unmatched. The CDR3 is 16 amino acids.

The CDR3 DNA reads TGTGCCAGCTCACCACGGGAAGGAGGGACTGGGGCCAACGTCCTGACTTTC. Protein sequence: CASSPREGGTGANVLTF. The V and J genes are TRBV18 and TRBJ2-6, with D tentatively TRBD2 (6 bases). The CDR3 has 17 residues. V lost 1 base to trimming and J lost 2 bases, with 12 bases between them. CDR1 KGHSH and CDR2 LQKENI come from the germline V gene.

This chain joins TRBV11-3 and TRBJ1-2, with 7 positions matching TRBD1. The V gene end was trimmed by 5 bases and the J gene end by 7 bases; junction bases not matched to a gene: 7. The germline V gene encodes CDR1 SGHNT and CDR2 YENEEA. The CDR3 is 13 amino acids. CDR3 nucleotides: TGTGCCAGCAGCCCACCCACAGGGGTTGGCTACACCTTC. Translated: CASSPPTGVGYTF.

The rearrangement joins TRBV5-1 to TRBJ1-2, with a tentative D call TRBD1 (6 bases). The V gene lost 3 bases and the J gene lost 0 bases, with 12 bases spanning the gap. The germline V gene encodes CDR1 SGHRS and CDR2 YFSETQ. This CDR3 is 15 amino acids long. The CDR3 DNA follows: TGCGCCAGCAGCTCCCGGACAGAAACTAACTATGGCTACACCTTC. It yields the protein CASSSRTETNYGYTF. The whole variable domain, remainder taken from reference TRBV5-1 and TRBJ1-2, is KAGVTQTPRYLIKTRGQQVTLSCSPISGHRSVSWYQQTPGQGLQFLFEYFSETQRNKGNFPGRFSGRQFSNSRSEMNVSTLELGDSALYLCASSSRTETNYGYTFGSGTRLTVV.

The rearrangement joins TRBV18 to TRBJ2-4, with 9 positions matching TRBD2. The CDR3 totals 15 residues. Germline loops: CDR1 KGHSH, CDR2 LQKENI. The trim removed 3 bases at V and 7 bases at J, leaving 7 bases unmatched. The CDR3 bases are TGTGCCAGCTCACCCGGAGCGGGAGGAACCAACATTCAGTACTTC. This sequence encodes CASSPGAGGTNIQYF.

The V gene is TRBV30, the J gene TRBJ2-3, with D maybe TRBD2 (5 bases). Germline loops: CDR1 GTSNPN, CDR2 SVGIG (reference sequence). CDR3 size: 16 residues. V was trimmed by 5 bases and J by 7 bases, leaving 25 bases between them. The CDR3 bases are TGTGCCTGGCGGATAGATACGGCGGGTGGCCGAAATACGCAGTATTTT. Its protein is CAWRIDTAGGRNTQYF.

This sequence joins TRBV6-6 and TRBJ1-3; possible D gene TRBD1, 5 bases. Trimming shortened V by 2 bases and J by 0 bases, and 11 bases separated the two germline ends. CDR3 size: 16 residues. Germline lookup yields CDR1 MNHNY and CDR2 SVGAGI (reference sequence). The CDR3 loop is CASSYTQATSGNTIYF. In DNA, the CDR3 is TGTGCCAGCAGTTACACACAGGCCACCTCTGGAAACACCATATATTTT.

Here the CDR3 DNA reads TGTGCCAGCAGTTACGGGGGACAGGGGGTCCAAGAGACCCAGTACTTC. Translated: CASSYGGQGVQETQYF. The chain couples TRBV6-5 to TRBJ2-5, with 11 bases matching TRBD1. After removal of 2 bases from V and 1 base from J, the junction contained 3 bases not matched to a gene. The germline gives CDR1 MNHEY, CDR2 SVGAGI. This CDR3 region has 16 residues.

The CDR3 bases are TGCGCCACCCGGACAGGGGACCGACCTGTCACTAATGAAAAACTGTTTTTT. As protein: CATRTGDRPVTNEKLFF. The chain is built from TRBV5-1 and TRBJ1-4; 9 bases match TRBD1. The CDR3 covers 17 residues. Germline V CDR1 and CDR2: SGHRS, YFSETQ. After removal of 9 bases from V and 2 bases from J, the junction contained 14 bases not matched to a gene. The full variable domain, completed using reference TRBV5-1 and TRBJ1-4, is KAGVTQTPRYLIKTRGQQVTLSCSPISGHRSVSWYQQTPGQGLQFLFEYFSETQRNKGNFPGRFSGRQFSNSRSEMNVSTLELGDSALYLCATRTGDRPVTNEKLFFGSGTQLSVL.

This clone occurred once. V usage is TRBV5-1 and J usage is TRBJ2-5; D perhaps matches TRBD2 (5 bases). There are 15 residues in the CDR3. Germline CDR1 reads SGHRS; CDR2 reads YFSETQ. The V gene lost 1 base and the J gene lost 5 bases, with 15 bases spanning the gap. CDR3 DNA: TGCGCCAGCAGCTTGCTATCGTCGGCGGGCGAGACCCAGTACTTC. This encodes CASSLLSSAGETQYF.

The V call is TRBV5-4, the J call TRBJ2-5; TRBD2 aligns across 10 bases. Trimming cost V 3 bases and J 2 bases; bases outside gene matches: 1. Germline lookup yields CDR1 SGHNT and CDR2 YYREEE (reference sequence). The length of the CDR3 is 14 residues. The CDR3 bases are TGTGCCAGCAGCTGGGGACTAGCGCAAGAGACCCAGTACTTC. Encoded protein: CASSWGLAQETQYF.

The rearrangement uses TRBV30 and TRBJ2-7; D may correspond to TRBD1 or TRBD2 (5 bases each). The germline V gene has CDR1 GTSNPN and CDR2 SVGIG (reference sequence). V lost 4 bases and J lost 5, with 9 bases in between. The CDR3 has 11 amino acids. CDR3 in amino acids: CAWTGTNEQYF. CDR3 sequence (DNA): TGTGCCTGGACCGGGACCAACGAGCAGTACTTC.